This TCR beta chain was obtained from a study of blood T cell repertoires in COVID-19. This clone was detected only a few times. Authors' analysis steps: Reference gene primer amplification gave estimated nucleated cell counts. Sequencing used immunoSEQ multiplex PCR; TCRdb keeps in-frame clones, though not all of them. That table supplies the V and J calls and clone size; D and trimming were determined from the DNA. The repertoire holds approximately 400,000 clones, with roughly four fifths as singletons. Sample: PBMCs or T cells enriched from blood (not recorded which). The sequence was obtained from a woman aged 45 to 65 who had recovered from COVID-19.

Here the CDR3 reads CASSISPAGWSEAFF. The CDR3 nucleotides are TGTGCCAGTAGTATATCCCCCGCAGGGTGGTCTGAAGCTTTCTTT. V and J are TRBV19 and TRBJ1-1, with a weak D call TRBD1 (5 bases). Trimming stripped 2 bases from V and 6 bases from J, with 16 bases between. The germline V gene encodes CDR1 LNHDA and CDR2 SQIVND (reference sequence). The CDR3 is made up of 15 amino acids.